A single sample gave rise to the 24 T cell receptor beta chains below, sequenced in a study of cytomegalovirus exposure and HLA in healthy donors. PCR involved 60 Vbeta and 13 Jbeta primers. Some clones are missing from TCRdb's copy, which holds only in-frame ones; the method was immunoSEQ multiplex PCR. The sample shows approximately 76,000 clones, less than 80% of them seen only once. The specimen sequenced was PBMCs. The receptors stem from a young man in good health and CMV-seronegative.

J is TRBJ1-2 and V is TRBV19; 9 bases fit TRBD1. The CDR3 runs to 15 residues. Germline V gene data show CDR1 as LNHDA and CDR2 as SQIVND (reference sequence). J was trimmed by 6 bases and V by 6 bases; bases with no gene match: 11. Here the CDR3 reads CASRHRDRVKDGYTF. DNA for the CDR3: TGTGCCAGTAGACACCGGGACAGGGTGAAGGATGGCTACACCTTC. The full variable domain, with the rest looked up from reference TRBV19 and TRBJ1-2, is DGGITQSPKYLFRKEGQNVTLSCEQNLNHDAMYWYRQDPGQGLRLIYYSQIVNDFQKGDIAEGYSVSREKKESFPLTVTSAQKNPTAFYLCASRHRDRVKDGYTFGSGTRLTVV.

This clone was detected once. The V gene is TRBV14, the J gene TRBJ1-1; 10 bases align to TRBD1. Germline V lookup: CDR1 SGHDN, CDR2 FVKESK. Trimming removed 4 bases from V and 11 bases from J; junction bases left unmatched: 10. The CDR3 covers 14 residues. The CDR3 protein is CASSRPGQGTGAFF. The CDR3, as DNA: TGTGCCAGCAGCCGACCGGGACAGGGGACGGGTGCTTTCTTT. Using reference TRBV14 and TRBJ1-1 for the parts outside the CDR3, the full variable domain is EAGVTQFPSHSVIEKGQTVTLRCDPISGHDNLYWYRRVMGKEIKFLLHFVKESKQDESGMPNNRFLAERTGGTYSTLKVQPAELEDSGVYFCASSRPGQGTGAFFGQGTRLTVV.

This chain joins TRBV7-8 and TRBJ2-7, with TRBD1 matching 7 bases. Germline values: CDR1 SGHVS, CDR2 FQNEAQ. The CDR3 is 14 residues long. Trimming took 8 bases from V and 7 from J; bases not matched to a gene: 14. The CDR3 region is CASRPVTGIGEQYF. CDR3 in DNA: TGTGCCAGCCGTCCTGTGACAGGGATCGGGGAGCAGTACTTC.

The chain has TRBV5-6 and TRBJ1-4; 9 bases map to TRBD1. The CDR3 has 14 residues. Unmatched junction bases numbered 6, after V lost 3 bases and J lost 9 bases. From germline, CDR1 is SGHDT and CDR2 YYEEEE. The CDR3: CASSWGQGKQKLFF. The CDR3 DNA follows: TGTGCCAGCAGCTGGGGACAGGGTAAGCAAAAACTGTTTTTT.

This chain links TRBV5-1 with TRBJ2-3, with TRBD1 matching 8 bases. Germline loops: CDR1 SGHRS, CDR2 YFSETQ. J gave up 2 bases and V 4 bases, and 3 bases lay outside the gene matches. This CDR3 is built from 14 residues. This CDR3 is CASSRQGSTDTQYF. In DNA form, the CDR3 reads TGCGCCAGCAGCCGACAGGGGTCCACAGATACGCAGTATTTT.

This chain joins TRBV19 and TRBJ1-3; tentatively, D is TRBD1 (6 bases). V lost 7 bases and J lost 1, with 11 bases in between. This CDR3 has 14 amino acids. CDR1 is LNHDA and CDR2 is SQIVND in the germline V gene (reference sequence). CDR3 DNA: TGTGCCAGTAAATACAGGGAGTCTGGAAACACCATATATTTT. Its protein is CASKYRESGNTIYF. Full variable domain (outside the CDR3, taken from reference TRBV19 and TRBJ1-3): DGGITQSPKYLFRKEGQNVTLSCEQNLNHDAMYWYRQDPGQGLRLIYYSQIVNDFQKGDIAEGYSVSREKKESFPLTVTSAQKNPTAFYLCASKYRESGNTIYFGEGSWLTVV.

Here the CDR3 reads CASRIPTGSGYEQYF. For the CDR3, the DNA is TGTGCCAGCAGAATACCCACCGGCTCGGGCTACGAGCAGTACTTC. This chain joins TRBV28 and TRBJ2-7; D gene ambiguous. The germline V gene encodes CDR1 MDHEN and CDR2 SYDVKM. This CDR3 is 15 amino acids long. V lost 6 bases to trimming and J lost 3 bases, with 18 bases between them.

The J gene is TRBJ2-2, the V gene TRBV18; 11 nucleotides agree with TRBD2. V dropped 4 bases and J dropped 9; count of bases not matched to a gene: 4. From germline, CDR1 is KGHSH and CDR2 LQKENI. This CDR3 comprises 14 residues. CDR3 amino acids: CASSRTSGSRELFF. DNA for the CDR3: TGTGCCAGCTCACGAACTAGCGGGAGCCGGGAGCTGTTTTTT. Supplemented by reference TRBV18 and TRBJ2-2, the full variable domain reads NAGVMQNPRHLVRRRGQEARLRCSPMKGHSHVYWYRQLPEEGLKFMVYLQKENIIDESGMPKERFSAEFPKEGPSILRIQQVVRGDSAAYFCASSRTSGSRELFFGEGSRLTVL.

V and J are TRBV27 and TRBJ1-5, with TRBD1 as a possible D gene (6 bases). Trimming pared 6 bases from V and 2 bases from J, leaving 14 bases between. The CDR3 sequence is 15 residues long. Germline lookup yields CDR1 MNHEY and CDR2 SMNVEV (reference sequence). This CDR3 is CASRPQGTGNQPQHF. DNA for the CDR3: TGTGCCAGCAGACCACAGGGTACAGGCAATCAGCCCCAGCATTTT.

J is TRBJ2-7 and V is TRBV11-3, with TRBD2 matching 7 bases. CDR3 length: 17 amino acids. Germline V gene lookup returns CDR1 SGHNT and CDR2 YENEEA. Trimming took 2 bases from V and 4 from J; bases not matched to a gene: 14. The CDR3 DNA reads TGTGCCAGCAGCTTATTGTGTGGGAGGGAACAAACGTACGAGCAGTACTTC. Translation gives CASSLLCGREQTYEQYF.

The gene calls are TRBV18 and TRBJ2-3; 12 bases agree with TRBD2. Losses at the gene ends were 5 bases for V and 8 bases for J; bases not matched to a gene: 8. Germline CDR1 is KGHSH and CDR2 is LQKENI. This CDR3 is 15 amino acids long. CDR3: CASSSTSGRFGTQYF. The CDR3 nucleotides read TGTGCCAGCTCATCCACTAGCGGGAGGTTTGGTACGCAGTATTTT.

As DNA, the CDR3 is TGTGCCAGCAGCTTGGGGACTAGCGGGAGCGGCCAAGAGACCCAGTACTTC. Protein product: CASSLGTSGSGQETQYF. This chain links TRBV7-2 with TRBJ2-5, with 14 bases identical to TRBD2. Trimming cost V 3 bases and J 1 base; bases outside gene matches: 4. This CDR3 contains 17 residues. Per germline, CDR1 SGHTA and CDR2 FQGNSA. Looking up the rest from reference TRBV7-2 and TRBJ2-5 gives the full variable domain: GAGVSQSPSNKVTEKGKDVELRCDPISGHTALYWYRQSLGQGLEFLIYFQGNSAPDKSGLPSDRFSAERTGGSVSTLTIQRTQQEDSAVYLCASSLGTSGSGQETQYFGPGTRLLVL.

This rearrangement joins TRBV30 to TRBJ2-3; 9 bases are a match to TRBD2. The CDR3 loop spans 15 amino acids. V lost 3 bases, J lost 3 bases, and 7 bases stayed unmatched. Per germline, CDR1 GTSNPN and CDR2 SVGIG (reference sequence). CDR3 loop: CAWRGLAGVTDTQYF. The CDR3 coding sequence is TGTGCCTGGAGAGGTTTAGCGGGAGTTACAGATACGCAGTATTTT.

This clone was picked up a small number of times. CDR3: CSVRGGTDEQFF. The CDR3 DNA reads TGCAGCGTTCGGGGAGGGACGGATGAGCAGTTCTTC. The rearrangement uses TRBV29-1 and TRBJ2-1; 7 bases line up with TRBD2. The V gene end was trimmed by 5 bases and the J gene end by 8 bases; junction bases not matched to a gene: 6. CDR1 SQVTM and CDR2 ANQGSEA come from the germline V gene. This CDR3 is built from 12 residues.

The chain links TRBV18 to TRBJ2-1, with 10 nucleotides matching TRBD2. Germline V CDR1 and CDR2: KGHSH, LQKENI. J lost 3 bases, V lost 6 bases, and 2 bases had no gene match. The length of the CDR3 is 14 residues. The CDR3 is CASSGTSVYNEQFF. The CDR3 DNA is TGTGCCAGCTCCGGGACTAGCGTCTACAATGAGCAGTTCTTC.

V and J are TRBV5-1 and TRBJ2-5, with D possibly TRBD2 on 5 matching bases. Germline CDR1 reads SGHRS; CDR2 reads YFSETQ. The ends were cut back, 5 bases at V and 3 bases at J, with 17 bases in the middle. This CDR3 spans 15 amino acids. The CDR3 sequence: CASSPGPGSEETQYF. The CDR3 DNA reads TGCGCCAGCAGTCCTGGGCCGGGATCAGAAGAGACCCAGTACTTC.

The chain couples TRBV9 to TRBJ2-5; D may be TRBD1 (5 bases). The end of the DNA aligns better with TRBJ2-7, so the J call may be wrong. Germline V lookup: CDR1 SGDLS, CDR2 YYNGEE. The CDR3 contains 13 residues. The CDR3 is CASSSDTAYEQYF. CDR3 nucleotide sequence: TGTGCCAGCAGCTCGGACACAGCCTACGAGCAGTACTTC.

This chain uses TRBV5-1 with TRBJ2-3; D might be TRBD1 (6 bases). Germline lookup yields CDR1 SGHRS and CDR2 YFSETQ. V lost 0 bases, J lost 4 bases, and 15 bases lay in between. The CDR3 extends over 16 amino acids. The CDR3 nucleotides read TGCGCCAGCAGCTTGGCAGGGGTAGAGCCAGCAGATACGCAGTATTTT. This gives the protein CASSLAGVEPADTQYF.

This chain connects TRBV5-6 to TRBJ1-2; D is perhaps TRBD1 (6 bases). The CDR3 sequence is 17 residues long. V gave up 1 base and J gave up 8 bases, with 24 bases separating them. Germline-derived CDR1 and CDR2 are SGHDT and YYEEEE. CDR3 amino acids: CASSLSAGANLRKGYTF. The CDR3 region has the DNA TGTGCCAGCAGCTTGTCGGCAGGGGCGAATCTTCGGAAAGGCTACACCTTC. The entire variable domain, with the rest obtained from reference TRBV5-6 and TRBJ1-2, is as follows: DAGVTQSPTHLIKTRGQQVTLRCSPKSGHDTVSWYQQALGQGPQFIFQYYEEEERQRGNFPDRFSGHQFPNYSSELNVNALLLGDSALYLCASSLSAGANLRKGYTFGSGTRLTVV.

With regard to this clone: One end of the junction fails to match germline, which may point to a read error. The rearrangement links TRBV7-7 to TRBJ2-3, with TRBD2 matching over 12 bases. This CDR3 is built from 16 residues. CDR1 is SSHAT, CDR2 FNYEAQ, per germline (reference sequence). The CDR3 bases are TGTGCTAGCAGCTTAGGCCTAGCGGGGGGGTCAGATACGCAGTATTTT. Amino acids: CASSLGLAGGSDTQYF. Full variable domain (rest looked up from reference TRBV7-7 and TRBJ2-3): GAGVSQSPRYKVTKRGQDVTLRCDPISSHATLYWYQQALGQGPEFLTYFNYEAQPDKSGLPSDRFSAERPEGSISTLTIQRTEQRDSAMYRCASSLGLAGGSDTQYFGPGTRLTVL.

The chain couples TRBV4-3 to TRBJ2-1; D not certain. The V end lost 1 base, the J end lost 10 bases, and 8 bases lay between the germline ends. CDR3 size: 12 residues. CDR1 and CDR2 (germline): LGHNA, YSLEER. CDR3 bases: TGCGCCAGCAGCCAAGGAACCGGGGAGCAGTTCTTC. It codes for CASSQGTGEQFF.

The V gene is TRBV6-5, the J gene TRBJ1-1; D ambiguous. V lost 6 bases and J 3 bases, leaving 11 bases between the germline ends. This CDR3 is built from 13 residues. Germline V lookup: CDR1 MNHEY, CDR2 SVGAGI. The CDR3 is CASRNPGYTEAFF. The CDR3 nucleotides are TGTGCCAGCAGGAATCCAGGATACACTGAAGCTTTCTTT.

The V and J genes are TRBV28 and TRBJ1-1; 9 nucleotides agree with TRBD1. Trimming took 7 bases from V and 0 from J; bases not matched to a gene: 9. The CDR3 extends over 16 amino acids. Germline V CDR1 and CDR2: MDHEN, SYDVKM. This chain's CDR3 is CASTIGQGPMNTEAFF. The CDR3, as DNA: TGTGCCAGCACCATCGGACAGGGGCCTATGAACACTGAAGCTTTCTTT.

This chain joins TRBV30 and TRBJ2-3; 7 bases match TRBD1. Germline values: CDR1 GTSNPN, CDR2 SVGIG (reference sequence). The V segment lost 7 bases and the J segment 2 bases; nucleotides outside the gene matches: 12. The CDR3 consists of 15 residues. The CDR3: CASTKQGTLTDTQYF. As DNA, the CDR3 is TGTGCCTCGACCAAACAGGGGACCCTCACAGATACGCAGTATTTT.